Below are 17 T cell receptor beta chains sequenced from a single sample in a study of early stage breast cancer tumors. Only in-frame clones appear in the TCRdb table, and some are missing; sequencing was by immunoSEQ multiplex PCR. Of roughly 10,000 clones in the sample, about four fifths were seen once. Input material: normal breast tissue next to the tumor. The source is a person aged 35-49 years with breast cancer.

The gene calls are TRBV2 and TRBJ2-3, with no clear D. Germline V gene sequence: CDR1 SNHLY, CDR2 FYNNEI. Trimming took off 8 bases at V and 0 bases at J, with 9 bases between the two ends. The CDR3 is made up of 13 amino acids. This CDR3 reads CASLSRSTDTQYF. As DNA, the CDR3 is TGTGCCAGCTTGAGCCGTAGCACAGATACGCAGTATTTT.

This chain connects TRBV29-1 to TRBJ2-2, with D uncertain. V was cut by 7 bases and J by 2 bases, with 5 bases left in between. Germline assignment: CDR1 SQVTM and CDR2 ANQGSEA. The CDR3 contains 11 residues. The CDR3 nucleotides read TGCAGCGCCGCAAACACCGGGGAGCTGTTTTTT. Its protein is CSAANTGELFF.

The rearrangement links TRBV6-5 to TRBJ2-3, with 7 bases identical to TRBD2. The CDR3 runs to 13 residues. Unmatched junction bases numbered 7, after V lost 6 bases and J lost 7 bases. The germline gives CDR1 MNHEY, CDR2 SVGAGI. CDR3 region: CASRITAGHTQYF. DNA for the CDR3: TGTGCCAGCAGGATTACAGCGGGGCATACGCAGTATTTT.

This clone was recorded a few times. The chain carries TRBV11-2 and TRBJ2-7, with D hard to call. The CDR3 is 15 residues long. V was clipped by 2 bases and J by 5 bases, with 16 bases between them. Per germline, CDR1 SGHAT and CDR2 FQNNGV. The DNA for the CDR3 is TGTGCCAGCAGCTTAAGTGTCCATCCTATTAACGAGCAGTACTTC. Translating it yields CASSLSVHPINEQYF.

The CDR3 protein is CASSDRGNNEQFF. CDR3 nucleotide sequence: TGTGCCAGCAGTGACAGGGGAAACAATGAGCAGTTCTTC. This rearrangement joins TRBV6-4 to TRBJ2-1; D may be TRBD1 (5 bases). Deletions cut 2 bases from V and 5 bases from J, with 7 bases between. Germline-derived CDR1 and CDR2 are MRHNA and SNTAGT. This CDR3 comprises 13 residues.

This rearrangement joins TRBV10-3 to TRBJ1-5; tentative D call: TRBD1 (5 bases). There are 11 residues in the CDR3. V lost 10 bases and J 6 bases, leaving 10 bases between the germline ends. Germline CDR1 and CDR2: ENHRY and SYGVKD. The CDR3 loop reads CATGGGQPQHF. Written as DNA, the CDR3 is TGTGCCACGGGGGGGGGTCAGCCCCAGCATTTT.

The gene calls are TRBV30 and TRBJ1-4; 7 bases map to TRBD1. This CDR3 has 14 residues. CDR1 GTSNPN and CDR2 SVGIG come from the germline V gene (reference sequence). Trimming removed 6 bases from V and 3 bases from J; junction bases left unmatched: 7. Written as DNA, the CDR3 is TGTGCCTGCCGGAGGGGGCTGGCTAATGAAAAACTGTTTTTT. Residues: CACRRGLANEKLFF.

This clone was observed a single time. This chain connects TRBV13 to TRBJ1-1; 9 bases align to TRBD1. J gave up 6 bases and V 5 bases, and 10 bases lay outside the gene matches. This CDR3 region has 15 residues. CDR1 and CDR2 from the germline V gene are PRHDT and FYEKMQ (reference sequence). CDR3 nucleotide sequence: TGTGCCAGCAGCCTGGGCTACAGGGGGCGCCCTGAAGCTTTCTTT. This gives the protein CASSLGYRGRPEAFF.

The chain links TRBV15 to TRBJ2-2, with D maybe TRBD1 (5 bases). Trimming pared 1 base from V and 3 bases from J, leaving 6 bases between. CDR3 size: 14 residues. The germline V gene has CDR1 LNHNV and CDR2 YYDKDF (reference sequence). CDR3 loop: CATSRGRDTGELFF. Written as DNA, the CDR3 is TGTGCCACCAGCAGAGGCAGGGACACCGGGGAGCTGTTTTTT.

The rearrangement uses TRBV30 and TRBJ1-6, with a weak D call TRBD1 (6 bases). This CDR3 has 16 residues. CDR1 GTSNPN and CDR2 SVGIG come from the germline V gene (reference sequence). The V and J ends lost 2 bases and 0 bases respectively, with 11 bases between them. Written as DNA, the CDR3 is TGTGCCTGGAGTCTAGGGGGGAGCTCCTATAATTCACCCCTCCACTTT. Translating gives CAWSLGGSSYNSPLHF.

The rearrangement links TRBV10-3 to TRBJ1-1; 7 bases line up with TRBD1. CDR1 is ENHRY and CDR2 is SYGVKD in the germline V gene. This CDR3 contains 15 residues. The V segment lost 5 bases and the J segment 0 bases; nucleotides outside the gene matches: 6. The CDR3 is CAISTGTALNTEAFF. The CDR3 nucleotides are TGTGCCATCAGTACCGGGACAGCCCTGAACACTGAAGCTTTCTTT.

This clone was detected once. The rearrangement links TRBV29-1 to TRBJ2-7; 9 nucleotides match TRBD1. Per the germline V gene, CDR1 is SQVTM and CDR2 is ANQGSEA. After removal of 6 bases from V and 0 bases from J, the junction contained 12 bases not matched to a gene. The CDR3 is 16 amino acids. This CDR3 is CSVDTPGTGSSYEQYF. The CDR3 DNA reads as TGCAGCGTCGATACACCCGGGACAGGGAGCTCCTACGAGCAGTACTTC.

The gene calls are TRBV18 and TRBJ2-3, with 7 bases lining up with TRBD1. CDR1 and CDR2 (germline): KGHSH, LQKENI. V lost 2 bases and J lost 6; bases outside the gene matches: 5. The CDR3 is 14 amino acids. The CDR3 nucleotides are TGTGCCAGCTCACCATTGATCAGGGGGGATACGCAGTATTTT. This codes for CASSPLIRGDTQYF. The full variable domain, in which reference TRBV18 and TRBJ2-3 provide the parts outside the CDR3, is NAGVMQNPRHLVRRRGQEARLRCSPMKGHSHVYWYRQLPEEGLKFMVYLQKENIIDESGMPKERFSAEFPKEGPSILRIQQVVRGDSAAYFCASSPLIRGDTQYFGPGTRLTVL.

The chain uses TRBV19 and TRBJ2-5; TRBD2 aligns across 7 bases. Germline assignment: CDR1 LNHDA and CDR2 SQIVND (reference sequence). The J segment lost 4 bases and the V segment lost 7 bases, leaving 3 bases of the junction unmatched. The CDR3 is 12 residues long. The CDR3 DNA is TGTGCCAGTACCCCGGGGGGAGAGACCCAGTACTTC. This gives the protein CASTPGGETQYF. Using reference TRBV19 and TRBJ2-5 for the parts outside the CDR3, the full variable domain is DGGITQSPKYLFRKEGQNVTLSCEQNLNHDAMYWYRQDPGQGLRLIYYSQIVNDFQKGDIAEGYSVSREKKESFPLTVTSAQKNPTAFYLCASTPGGETQYFGPGTRLLVL.

This clone has just one count. The chain recombines TRBV9 with TRBJ2-3; 13 bases are shared with TRBD2. This CDR3 has 16 amino acids. CDR1 and CDR2 (germline): SGDLS, YYNGEE. The V segment lost 2 bases and the J segment 6 bases; nucleotides outside the gene matches: 6. The CDR3 coding sequence is TGTGCCAGCAGCGTTTGGACTAGCGGGAGTGGGGATACGCAGTATTTT. Encoded protein: CASSVWTSGSGDTQYF.

By sample share, this clone is large. V and J are TRBV4-1 and TRBJ2-3, with 10 bases lining up with TRBD2. This CDR3 is built from 16 residues. J was trimmed by 2 bases and V by 3 bases; bases with no gene match: 5. Germline CDR1 and CDR2: MGHRA and YSYEKL. In nucleotides, the CDR3 is TGCGCCAGCAGCCAGGTTGGACTAGCGGACACAGATACGCAGTATTTT. Amino acid sequence: CASSQVGLADTDTQYF.

This chain links TRBV30 with TRBJ1-5, with 7 bases lining up with TRBD1. There are 14 residues in the CDR3. Trimming at V came to 4 bases and at J to 7 bases, leaving 10 bases not matched to a gene. The germline gives CDR1 GTSNPN, CDR2 SVGIG (reference sequence). The CDR3 reads CAWTRQGVQQPQHF. The CDR3 DNA follows: TGTGCCTGGACCCGTCAGGGGGTCCAACAGCCCCAGCATTTT. The full variable domain, rest sourced from reference TRBV30 and TRBJ1-5, is SQTIHQWPATLVQPVGSPLSLECTVEGTSNPNLYWYRQAAGRGLQLLFYSVGIGQISSEVPQNLSASRPQDRQFILSSKKLLLSDSGFYLCAWTRQGVQQPQHFGDGTRLSIL.